A single sample is the source of the 9 T cell receptor beta chains below, sequenced in a study of blood T cell repertoires in COVID-19. Produced via immunoSEQ multiplex PCR; TCRdb's table is partial and in-frame only. The repertoire holds more than 50,000 clones, over 75% seen once, with around 17% in the top ten. Sequenced input: peripheral blood. The receptors shown here come from a human donor in a cohort sampled during active COVID-19.

J is TRBJ1-1 and V is TRBV29-1; a possible D gene is TRBD1 (6 bases). The V end was cut by 8 bases, the J end by 6 bases, with 22 bases between. The CDR3 has 14 residues. Germline loops: CDR1 SQVTM, CDR2 ANQGSEA. The CDR3 here is CSIVAGRGFPEAFF. The CDR3 DNA reads TGCAGCATCGTAGCGGGCAGGGGTTTTCCTGAAGCTTTCTTT. Drawing the rest from reference TRBV29-1 and TRBJ1-1, the complete variable domain is SAVISQKPSRDICQRGTSLTIQCQVDSQVTMMFWYRQQPGQSLTLIATANQGSEATYESGFVIDKFPISRPNLTFSTLTVSNMSPEDSSIYLCSIVAGRGFPEAFFGQGTRLTVV.

The rearrangement links TRBV7-9 to TRBJ1-2; 8 bases are a match to TRBD1. CDR3 length: 18 amino acids. Per the germline V gene, CDR1 is SEHNR and CDR2 is FQNEAQ (reference sequence). Unmatched junction bases numbered 13, after V lost 0 bases and J lost 4 bases. Here the CDR3 DNA reads TGTGCCAGCAGCTTAGCGGACAGGGATGAGACCTACGTCTATGGCTACACCTTC. It encodes CASSLADRDETYVYGYTF.

The chain recombines TRBV20-1 with TRBJ2-1, with TRBD2 matching over 9 bases. Germline values: CDR1 DFQATT, CDR2 SNEGSKA (reference sequence). The CDR3 spans 14 residues. The V segment lost 3 bases and the J segment 10 bases; nucleotides outside the gene matches: 10. The DNA of the CDR3 is TGCAGTGCTAGTGGCCTAGCGGGGTTTCTGGAGCAGTTCTTC. This gives the protein CSASGLAGFLEQFF.

This chain links TRBV30 with TRBJ1-1, with a weak D call TRBD1 (5 bases). The CDR3 loop spans 15 amino acids. V was trimmed by 3 bases and J by 1 base, leaving 15 bases between them. The germline V gene has CDR1 GTSNPN and CDR2 SVGIG (reference sequence). In nucleotides, the CDR3 is TGTGCCTGGAGAGAACAGGCATTTAGGAACACTGAAGCTTTCTTT. This translates into CAWREQAFRNTEAFF.

The chain combines TRBV19 with TRBJ1-2; TRBD1 matches at 7 bases. After removal of 3 bases from V and 2 bases from J, the junction contained 0 bases not matched to a gene. The germline CDR1 and CDR2 sequences are LNHDA and SQIVND (reference sequence). The CDR3 consists of 13 residues. Here the CDR3 reads CASSMDRNYGYTF. DNA of the CDR3: TGTGCCAGTAGTATGGACAGGAACTATGGCTACACCTTC.

V usage is TRBV6-2 or TRBV6-3 and J usage is TRBJ2-5, with TRBD1 identical over 9 bases. Germline CDR1 MNHEY, CDR2 SVGEGT. The CDR3 spans 13 residues. Unmatched junction bases numbered 2, after V lost 4 bases and J lost 5 bases. The CDR3 region is CASSLDRGETQYF. The CDR3 DNA follows: TGTGCCAGCAGTTTGGACAGGGGTGAGACCCAGTACTTC.

Concerning this clone itself: The junction departs from the called germline gene at one end, perhaps through a read error. The V gene is TRBV12-3 or TRBV12-4, the J gene TRBJ2-1, with D perhaps matching TRBD2 (5 bases). There are 12 residues in the CDR3. Here the CDR3 reads CASSFGGPQPIF. The CDR3 nucleotides read TGTGCCAGCAGTTTCGGAGGACCCCAACCCATCTTC.

The rearrangement uses TRBV6-6 and TRBJ1-1; D unclear. This CDR3 is 14 amino acids long. CDR1 MNHNY and CDR2 SVGAGI come from the germline V gene (reference sequence). Trimming cost V 6 bases and J 1 base, with 12 bases left between them. The CDR3 DNA reads TGTGCCAGCAGCCAGGATGGAGGGAACACTGAAGCTTTCTTT. It is translated as CASSQDGGNTEAFF.

The rearrangement uses TRBV7-2 and TRBJ2-5; no firm D call. This CDR3 comprises 13 residues. Trimming removed 4 bases from V and 1 base from J, with 7 bases in between. CDR1 is SGHTA and CDR2 is FQGNSA in the germline V gene. As DNA, the CDR3 is TGTGCCAGCAGCTCCAATTCCCAAGAGACCCAGTACTTC. Translated: CASSSNSQETQYF.